One and the same sample provided the 29 T cell receptor beta chains below, sequenced in a study of T cell changes during pregnancy in multiple sclerosis. Assay: immunoSEQ multiplex PCR; the TCRdb copy retains only in-frame clones and omits some. The table records about 60,000 clones, about 92% of them present only once. Material: peripheral blood, obtained in the first trimester of pregnancy. These receptor sequences come from a female donor with multiple sclerosis, enrolled in a pregnancy study.

The CDR3 DNA follows: TGTGCCACCCGACTAGCGGGGGCTCGCACAGATACGCAGTATTTT. It is translated as CATRLAGARTDTQYF. The V gene is TRBV6-4, the J gene TRBJ2-3; TRBD2 agrees at 12 bases. The CDR3 has 15 residues. CDR1 is MRHNA, CDR2 SNTAGT, per germline. Trimming removed 10 bases from V and 1 base from J; junction bases left unmatched: 6.

The V gene is TRBV19, the J gene TRBJ2-7; D might be TRBD2 (6 bases). This CDR3 spans 14 amino acids. Germline CDR1 LNHDA, CDR2 SQIVND (reference sequence). Trimming stripped 4 bases from V and 2 bases from J, with 12 bases between. CDR3 region: CASSRGLPPYEQYF. The CDR3 DNA reads TGTGCCAGTAGTAGGGGACTGCCACCCTACGAGCAGTACTTC. The complete variable domain, with remaining parts taken from reference TRBV19 and TRBJ2-7, reads DGGITQSPKYLFRKEGQNVTLSCEQNLNHDAMYWYRQDPGQGLRLIYYSQIVNDFQKGDIAEGYSVSREKKESFPLTVTSAQKNPTAFYLCASSRGLPPYEQYFGPGTRLTVT.

The chain employs TRBV7-2 and TRBJ2-3; 7 bases line up with TRBD2. The CDR3 is made up of 18 amino acids. Losses at the gene ends were 4 bases for V and 4 bases for J; bases not matched to a gene: 17. CDR1 is SGHTA and CDR2 is FQGNSA in the germline V gene. The CDR3 is CASSSGTVGGGPPDTQYF. The DNA for the CDR3 is TGTGCCAGCAGCTCCGGGACTGTAGGCGGGGGACCGCCAGATACGCAGTATTTT.

In its sample, this clone was seen a few times. The chain combines TRBV20-1 with TRBJ1-2; D gene ambiguous. Germline V CDR1 and CDR2: DFQATT, SNEGSKA (reference sequence). CDR3 length: 11 residues. Between the trimmed V and J ends, which lost 5 bases and 7 bases, there was a span of 11 bases. For the CDR3, the DNA is TGCAGTGCTTATTCCTCGGGTGGCTACACCTTC. Protein sequence: CSAYSSGGYTF.

This clone was seen only once. The chain has TRBV10-3 and TRBJ2-7, with D perhaps matching TRBD1 (5 bases). CDR3 length equals 14 residues. Germline V gives CDR1 ENHRY, CDR2 SYGVKD. Trimming pared 2 bases from V and 6 bases from J, leaving 14 bases between. As DNA, the CDR3 is TGTGCCATCAGTGAGAGACAGCCACCTGTCGAGCAGTACTTC. This encodes CAISERQPPVEQYF.

This chain links TRBV29-1 with TRBJ1-1; tentatively, D is TRBD1 (5 bases). The germline V gene has CDR1 SQVTM and CDR2 ANQGSEA. Trimming took off 3 bases at V and 5 bases at J, with 10 bases between the two ends. This CDR3 has 12 amino acids. CDR3 residues: CSVERGGTEAFF. CDR3 bases: TGCAGCGTTGAGCGGGGGGGTACTGAAGCTTTCTTT.

The genes are TRBV19 and TRBJ1-6, with D hard to call. Per germline, CDR1 LNHDA and CDR2 SQIVND (reference sequence). This CDR3 spans 15 amino acids. Deletions cut 10 bases from V and 2 bases from J, with 15 bases between. The CDR3 reads CATSMGSAYNSPLHF. In DNA form, the CDR3 reads TGTGCCACATCCATGGGGAGCGCCTATAATTCACCCCTCCACTTT.

CDR3 coding DNA: TGTGCCAGCAGTGTTGGACAGGGTAGAAACACCATATATTTT. Its protein is CASSVGQGRNTIYF. The chain employs TRBV25-1 and TRBJ1-3, with 8 bases identical to TRBD1. Losses at the gene ends were 4 bases for V and 5 bases for J; bases not matched to a gene: 4. This CDR3 contains 14 residues. Germline CDR1 and CDR2: MGHDK and SYGVNS. Looking up the rest from reference TRBV25-1 and TRBJ1-3 gives the full variable domain: EADIYQTPRYLVIGTGKKITLECSQTMGHDKMYWYQQDPGMELHLIHYSYGVNSTEKGDLSSESTVSRIRTEHFPLTLESARPSHTSQYLCASSVGQGRNTIYFGEGSWLTVV.

Notes on this clone: Other DNA sequences in this sample translate to the same CDR3. The genes are TRBV7-3 and TRBJ1-2, with a weak D call TRBD1 (6 bases). V was trimmed by 2 bases and J by 4 bases, leaving 8 bases between them. CDR1 is SGHTA and CDR2 is FQGTGA in the germline V gene. The CDR3 covers 13 residues. Written as DNA, the CDR3 is TGTGCCAGCAGCTTAGGGGGCGGCTATGGCTACACCTTC. The encoded protein is CASSLGGGYGYTF.

The rearrangement uses TRBV6-4 and TRBJ1-6, with D uncertain. CDR3 length equals 15 residues. V was clipped by 3 bases and J by 6 bases, with 12 bases between them. Germline loops: CDR1 MRHNA, CDR2 SNTAGT. The DNA of the CDR3 is TGTGCCAGCAGTGAAGGTTTAGAGGGTAATTCACCCCTCCACTTT. Translated, it gives CASSEGLEGNSPLHF.

The chain joins TRBV19 to TRBJ1-5; no definite D call. The V gene lost 8 bases and the J gene lost 1 base, with 9 bases spanning the gap. Germline CDR1 reads LNHDA; CDR2 reads SQIVND (reference sequence). CDR3 length: 13 residues. In DNA form, the CDR3 reads TGTGCCAGTGCCGTAGCGAGCAATCAGCCCCAGCATTTT. Encoded protein: CASAVASNQPQHF.

In this sample, this clone turned up once. The chain joins TRBV7-9 to TRBJ1-4; 7 bases align to TRBD1. Germline-derived CDR1 and CDR2 are SEHNR and FQNEAQ (reference sequence). The CDR3 contains 13 residues. Trimming at V came to 10 bases and at J to 6 bases, leaving 8 bases not matched to a gene. The CDR3 spells CATLGRGDEKLFF. CDR3 nucleotides: TGTGCCACACTCGGCAGGGGGGATGAAAAACTGTTTTTT. Supplemented by reference TRBV7-9 and TRBJ1-4, the full variable domain reads DTGVSQNPRHKITKRGQNVTFRCDPISEHNRLYWYRQTLGQGPEFLTYFQNEAQLEKSRLLSDRFSAERPKGSFSTLEIQRTEQGDSAMYLCATLGRGDEKLFFGSGTQLSVL.

This chain connects TRBV7-8 to TRBJ1-1; D gene ambiguous. The CDR3 length is 14 residues. Germline V lookup: CDR1 SGHVS, CDR2 FQNEAQ. Trimming cost V 5 bases and J 3 bases, with 13 bases left between them. The CDR3 reads CASSPSGSYTEAFF. Here the CDR3 DNA reads TGTGCCAGCAGCCCCAGCGGGTCGTACACTGAAGCTTTCTTT. The full variable domain, with the rest looked up from reference TRBV7-8 and TRBJ1-1, is GAGVSQSPRYKVAKRGQDVALRCDPISGHVSLFWYQQALGQGPEFLTYFQNEAQLDKSGLPSDRFFAERPEGSVSTLKIQRTQQEDSAVYLCASSPSGSYTEAFFGQGTRLTVV.

This clone was counted once. The rearrangement uses TRBV7-9 and TRBJ1-1; tentative D call: TRBD1 (5 bases). Germline loops: CDR1 SEHNR, CDR2 FQNEAQ (reference sequence). The CDR3 has 12 residues. Trimming removed 5 bases at V and 3 bases at J, with 7 bases between. CDR3 loop: CASSRRDTEAFF. Here the CDR3 DNA reads TGTGCCAGCAGCCGCAGGGACACTGAAGCTTTCTTT.

This chain links TRBV11-2 with TRBJ2-2; D perhaps matches TRBD1 (5 bases). V lost 6 bases and J 0 bases, leaving 17 bases between the germline ends. The CDR3 sequence is 17 residues long. Germline loops: CDR1 SGHAT, CDR2 FQNNGV. As DNA, the CDR3 is TGTGCCAGCAGGCGAAGGGGAACACAAACGAACACCGGGGAGCTGTTTTTT. This gives the protein CASRRRGTQTNTGELFF. The whole variable domain, remainder taken from reference TRBV11-2 and TRBJ2-2, is EAGVAQSPRYKIIEKRQSVAFWCNPISGHATLYWYQQILGQGPKLLIQFQNNGVVDDSQLPKDRFSAERLKGVDSTLKIQPAKLEDSAVYLCASRRRGTQTNTGELFFGEGSRLTVL.

This sequence joins TRBV15 and TRBJ1-2; 7 nucleotides align to TRBD1. The V gene end was trimmed by 3 bases and the J gene end by 6 bases; junction bases not matched to a gene: 7. The germline V gene has CDR1 LNHNV and CDR2 YYDKDF (reference sequence). CDR3 length: 14 residues. CDR3 DNA: TGTGCCACCAGCAGGAGGGGGCTGGTGGATGGCTACACCTTC. This sequence encodes CATSRRGLVDGYTF. The full variable domain, its missing parts supplied by reference TRBV15 and TRBJ1-2, is DAMVIQNPRYQVTQFGKPVTLSCSQTLNHNVMYWYQQKSSQAPKLLFHYYDKDFNNEADTPDNFQSRRPNTSFCFLDIRSPGLGDTAMYLCATSRRGLVDGYTFGSGTRLTVV.

This chain uses TRBV6-6 with TRBJ1-1; the D is unclear. This CDR3 has 13 amino acids. The germline V gene has CDR1 MNHNY and CDR2 SVGAGI (reference sequence). V shed 6 bases and J shed 0 bases, with 8 bases lying between them. The CDR3 bases are TGTGCCAGCAGGGCCGGGATGAACACTGAAGCTTTCTTT. Translated: CASRAGMNTEAFF.

The V call is TRBV27, the J call TRBJ2-3; TRBD1 matches at 7 bases. In germline, CDR1 is MNHEY, CDR2 SMNVEV (reference sequence). V gave up 6 bases and J gave up 4 bases; unmatched junction bases: 10. This CDR3 has 15 residues. The chain's CDR3 is CASRDRDSTSDTQYF. The DNA for the CDR3 is TGTGCCAGCAGGGATCGGGACAGCACCTCAGATACGCAGTATTTT.

This rearrangement joins TRBV2 to TRBJ1-5; D not resolved. The CDR3 loop spans 14 amino acids. Germline CDR1 is SNHLY and CDR2 is FYNNEI. With 1 base removed from V and 4 bases from J, the gap between germline ends came to 8 bases. DNA of the CDR3: TGTGCCAGCAGTGAAGGCCTGAGGAATCAGCCCCAGCATTTT. Its translation: CASSEGLRNQPQHF.

The chain is built from TRBV27 and TRBJ2-2; 11 bases align to TRBD2. The CDR3 extends over 18 amino acids. CDR1 is MNHEY, CDR2 SMNVEV, per germline (reference sequence). V lost 5 bases to trimming and J lost 0 bases; unmatched junction nucleotides: 8. CDR3 loop: CASSPRGLAAANTGELFF. CDR3 sequence (DNA): TGTGCCAGCAGTCCCCGGGGACTAGCGGCTGCGAACACCGGGGAGCTGTTTTTT.

The chain joins TRBV5-4 to TRBJ2-7; no reliable D call. Trimming took 4 bases from V and 9 from J, leaving 17 bases between them. Looked up from germline, CDR1 is SGHNT and CDR2 is YYREEE (reference sequence). This CDR3 comprises 13 residues. DNA for the CDR3: TGTGCCAGCAGCGTTGCGAATTACGAGTGGCAGTACTTC. As protein: CASSVANYEWQYF.

The J gene is TRBJ1-5, the V gene TRBV6-6; D possibly corresponds to TRBD1 (5 bases). CDR3 length: 14 amino acids. With 7 bases removed from V and 7 bases from J, the gap between germline ends came to 17 bases. Germline V lookup: CDR1 MNHNY, CDR2 SVGAGI (reference sequence). The CDR3 loop reads CASNPYQGFQPQHF. The DNA of the CDR3 is TGTGCCAGCAATCCCTACCAGGGATTCCAGCCCCAGCATTTT.

The chain is built from TRBV7-3 and TRBJ2-5; TRBD2 aligns across 9 bases. With V trimmed by 5 bases and J by 4 bases, 5 bases remained unmatched. The CDR3 is 14 amino acids. Per the germline V gene, CDR1 is SGHTA and CDR2 is FQGTGA. CDR3 loop: CASSRSGGGETQYF. The CDR3 bases are TGTGCCAGCAGCCGTAGCGGGGGAGGAGAGACCCAGTACTTC.

This clone was observed once. The V and J genes are TRBV15 and TRBJ2-1; 7 nucleotides agree with TRBD1. Losses at the gene ends were 1 base for V and 5 bases for J; bases not matched to a gene: 8. The CDR3 has 16 residues. Germline V gene data show CDR1 as LNHNV and CDR2 as YYDKDF (reference sequence). The CDR3 reads CATSRAKGALDNEQFF. The CDR3 nucleotides read TGTGCCACCAGCAGAGCCAAGGGGGCGCTGGACAATGAGCAGTTCTTC. Using reference TRBV15 and TRBJ2-1 for the parts outside the CDR3, the full variable domain is DAMVIQNPRYQVTQFGKPVTLSCSQTLNHNVMYWYQQKSSQAPKLLFHYYDKDFNNEADTPDNFQSRRPNTSFCFLDIRSPGLGDTAMYLCATSRAKGALDNEQFFGPGTRLTVL.

The V gene is TRBV11-2, the J gene TRBJ1-3; 7 bases are shared with TRBD1. The CDR3 totals 17 residues. Trimming took 7 bases from V and 0 from J; bases not matched to a gene: 12. Germline CDR1 SGHAT, CDR2 FQNNGV. The CDR3 spells CASTRRTGSSSGNTIYF. The CDR3, as DNA: TGTGCCAGCACCAGAAGGACAGGATCGAGCTCTGGAAACACCATATATTTT.

The chain uses TRBV2 and TRBJ1-5, with D possibly TRBD1 on 6 matching bases. Trimming left V 5 bases short and J 5 bases short, with 19 bases between. The CDR3 totals 16 residues. Per the germline V gene, CDR1 is SNHLY and CDR2 is FYNNEI. CDR3 amino acids: CASSTPGGEMDQPQHF. CDR3 nucleotides: TGTGCCAGCAGTACCCCGGGGGGCGAAATGGATCAGCCCCAGCATTTT.

This chain links TRBV12-5 with TRBJ2-2; D perhaps matches TRBD1 (6 bases). CDR3 length: 19 amino acids. Germline CDR1 and CDR2: LGHNT and FRNRAP. Trimming removed 3 bases at V and 6 bases at J, with 26 bases between. Here the CDR3 reads CASGFTHPGQGWGAGELFF. CDR3 in DNA: TGTGCTAGTGGTTTTACCCACCCAGGGCAGGGGTGGGGTGCCGGGGAGCTGTTTTTT.

The J gene is TRBJ2-7, the V gene TRBV2, with a possible D match to TRBD1 (5 bases). Trimming removed 0 bases from V and 4 bases from J, with 10 bases in between. Germline V gene data show CDR1 as SNHLY and CDR2 as FYNNEI. This CDR3 comprises 14 residues. CDR3 region: CASSEARQIYEQYF. DNA of the CDR3: TGTGCCAGCAGTGAAGCAAGACAGATTTACGAGCAGTACTTC.

J is TRBJ1-4 and V is TRBV19; D unresolved. The CDR3 covers 13 residues. Trimming shortened V by 4 bases and J by 8 bases, and 11 bases separated the two germline ends. Germline CDR1 reads LNHDA; CDR2 reads SQIVND (reference sequence). The CDR3 region is CASSTVVNEKLFF. In DNA form, the CDR3 reads TGTGCCAGTAGTACAGTTGTGAACGAAAAACTGTTTTTT.